This T cell receptor beta chain emerged from a study of T-cell memory formation after mild COVID-19. Per germline, CDR1 SQVTM and CDR2 ANQGSEA. The CDR3 contains 14 residues. Trimming at V came to 7 bases and at J to 5 bases, leaving 13 bases not matched to a gene. Via MiXCR, TCRdb re-called the 5' RACE reads, giving one row per CDR3 protein. In the table there are just over 200,000 distinct CDR3 sequences, 7.5% to 10% of which are singletons. The TCR was taken from a man aged 18 to 29 who had mild COVID-19 (a few samples of this study predate the infection). Cell type and time point are not known. This chain uses TRBV29-1 with TRBJ1-1; 7 bases line up with TRBD1. The sequenced sample was PBMCs or a T cell subset sorted from them (not recorded which). CDR3 sequence: CSGLPGGTDTEAFF. The CDR3, as DNA: TGCAGCGGCCTTCCGGGCGGGACAGATACTGAAGCTTTCTTT.